The TCR beta chain described here comes from a study of blood T cell repertoires in COVID-19. The CDR3 loop spans 15 amino acids. Trimming shortened V by 1 base and J by 7 bases, and 16 bases separated the two germline ends. CDR1 and CDR2 from the germline V gene are MDHEN and SYDVKM. Profiled with immunoSEQ multiplex PCR; TCRdb holds only in-frame clones, not every one. The sample has a few hundred thousand clones, under 90% seen once. Sequenced input: PBMCs or T cells enriched from blood (not recorded which). The receptor's source is a woman in her late teens or twenties who had recovered from COVID-19. The chain recombines TRBV28 with TRBJ1-2; D may be TRBD1 (6 bases). The DNA of the CDR3 is TGTGCCAGCAGTTTATCCCCGACAGGAGTGGGTGGCTACACCTTC. It codes for CASSLSPTGVGGYTF.